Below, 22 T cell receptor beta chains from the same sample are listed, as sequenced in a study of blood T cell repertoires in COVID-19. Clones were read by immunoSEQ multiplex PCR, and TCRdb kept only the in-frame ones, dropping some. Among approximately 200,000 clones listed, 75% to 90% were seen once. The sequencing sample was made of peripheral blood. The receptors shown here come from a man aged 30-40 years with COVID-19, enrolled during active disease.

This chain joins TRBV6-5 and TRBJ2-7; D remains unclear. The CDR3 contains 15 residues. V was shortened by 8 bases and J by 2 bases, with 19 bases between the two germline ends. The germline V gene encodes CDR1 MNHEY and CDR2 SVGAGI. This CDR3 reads CASLSHDTRPYEQYF. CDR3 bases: TGTGCCAGCTTATCACATGACACGCGTCCCTACGAGCAGTACTTC.

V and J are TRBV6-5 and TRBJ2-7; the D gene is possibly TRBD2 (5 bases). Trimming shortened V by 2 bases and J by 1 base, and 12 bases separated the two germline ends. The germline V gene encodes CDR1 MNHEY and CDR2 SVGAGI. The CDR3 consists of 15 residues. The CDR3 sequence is CASSYLGVASYEQYF. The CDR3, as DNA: TGTGCCAGCAGTTACCTCGGGGTTGCGTCCTACGAGCAGTACTTC.

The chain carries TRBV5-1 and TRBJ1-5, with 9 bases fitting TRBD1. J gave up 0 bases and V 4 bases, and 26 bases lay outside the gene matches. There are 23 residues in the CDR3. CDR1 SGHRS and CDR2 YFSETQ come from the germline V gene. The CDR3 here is CASSQLTWDRASGTVPSNQPQHF. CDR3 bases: TGCGCCAGCAGCCAATTAACCTGGGACAGGGCTAGCGGAACGGTTCCTAGCAATCAGCCCCAGCATTTT.

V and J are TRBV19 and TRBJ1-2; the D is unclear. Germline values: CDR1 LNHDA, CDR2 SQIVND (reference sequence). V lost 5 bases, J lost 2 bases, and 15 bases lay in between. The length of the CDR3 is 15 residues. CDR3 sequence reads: CASSPIDTQNYGYTF. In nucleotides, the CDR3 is TGTGCCAGTAGTCCCATAGACACCCAAAACTATGGCTACACCTTC. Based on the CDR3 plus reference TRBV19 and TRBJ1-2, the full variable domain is DGGITQSPKYLFRKEGQNVTLSCEQNLNHDAMYWYRQDPGQGLRLIYYSQIVNDFQKGDIAEGYSVSREKKESFPLTVTSAQKNPTAFYLCASSPIDTQNYGYTFGSGTRLTVV.

Written as DNA, the CDR3 is TGTGCCAGCAGTCGGGACAGGGGTAACACTGAAGCTTTCTTT. Residues: CASSRDRGNTEAFF. The chain recombines TRBV6-5 with TRBJ1-1, with 10 bases matching TRBD1. The CDR3 extends over 14 amino acids. V was pared by 5 bases and J by 2 bases, with 2 bases of the junction left unmatched. Germline-derived CDR1 and CDR2 are MNHEY and SVGAGI.

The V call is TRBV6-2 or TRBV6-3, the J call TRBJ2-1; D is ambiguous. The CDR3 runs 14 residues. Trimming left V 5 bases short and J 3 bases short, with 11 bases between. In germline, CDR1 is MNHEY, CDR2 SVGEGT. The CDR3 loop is CASSIMGYYNEQFF. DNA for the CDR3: TGTGCCAGCAGTATCATGGGCTACTACAATGAGCAGTTCTTC.

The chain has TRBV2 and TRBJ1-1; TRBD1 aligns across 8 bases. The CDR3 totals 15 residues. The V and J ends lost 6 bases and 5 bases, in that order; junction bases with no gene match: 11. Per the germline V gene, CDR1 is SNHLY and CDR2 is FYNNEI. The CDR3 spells CASSISGGGRTEAFF. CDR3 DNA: TGTGCCAGCAGCATTTCAGGGGGCGGTAGAACTGAAGCTTTCTTT.

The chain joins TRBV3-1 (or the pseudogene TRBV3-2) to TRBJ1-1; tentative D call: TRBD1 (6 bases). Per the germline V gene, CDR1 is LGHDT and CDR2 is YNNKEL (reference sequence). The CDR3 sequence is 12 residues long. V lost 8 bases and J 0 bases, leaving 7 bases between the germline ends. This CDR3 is CASGTLNTEAFF. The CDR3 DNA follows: TGTGCCAGCGGGACACTGAACACTGAAGCTTTCTTT.

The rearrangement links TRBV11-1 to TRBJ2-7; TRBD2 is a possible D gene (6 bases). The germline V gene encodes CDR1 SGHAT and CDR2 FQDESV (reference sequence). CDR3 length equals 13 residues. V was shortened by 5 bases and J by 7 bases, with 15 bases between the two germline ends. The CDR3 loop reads CASSPMRGGEQYF. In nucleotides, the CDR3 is TGTGCCAGCAGCCCGATGAGGGGAGGAGAGCAGTACTTC.

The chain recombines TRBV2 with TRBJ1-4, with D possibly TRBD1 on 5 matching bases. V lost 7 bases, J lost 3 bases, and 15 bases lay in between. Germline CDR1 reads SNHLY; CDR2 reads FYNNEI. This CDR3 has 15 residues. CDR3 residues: CASKGGGAANEKLFF. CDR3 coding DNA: TGTGCCAGCAAGGGCGGCGGGGCCGCTAATGAAAAACTGTTTTTT. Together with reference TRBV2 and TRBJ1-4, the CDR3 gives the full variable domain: EPEVTQTPSHQVTQMGQEVILRCVPISNHLYFYWYRQILGQKVEFLVSFYNNEISEKSEIFDDQFSVERPDGSNFTLKIRSTKLEDSAMYFCASKGGGAANEKLFFGSGTQLSVL.

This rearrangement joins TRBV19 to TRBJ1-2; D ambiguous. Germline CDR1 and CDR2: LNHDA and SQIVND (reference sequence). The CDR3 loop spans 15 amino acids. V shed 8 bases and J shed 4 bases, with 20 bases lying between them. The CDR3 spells CASSLTASSAYGYTF. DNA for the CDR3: TGTGCCAGTTCCCTTACAGCCTCGTCGGCCTATGGCTACACCTTC.

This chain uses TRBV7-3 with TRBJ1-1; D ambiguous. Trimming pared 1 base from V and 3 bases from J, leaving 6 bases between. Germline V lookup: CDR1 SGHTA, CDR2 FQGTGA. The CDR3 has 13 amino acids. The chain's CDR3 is CASSLIRDTEAFF. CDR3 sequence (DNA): TGTGCCAGCAGCTTAATACGGGACACTGAAGCTTTCTTT.

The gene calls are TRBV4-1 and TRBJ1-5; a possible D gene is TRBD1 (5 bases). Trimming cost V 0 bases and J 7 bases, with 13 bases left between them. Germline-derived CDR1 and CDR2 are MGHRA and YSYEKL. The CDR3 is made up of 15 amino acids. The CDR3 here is CASSQDGQGGQPQHF. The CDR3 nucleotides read TGCGCCAGCAGCCAAGACGGGCAGGGAGGCCAGCCCCAGCATTTT.

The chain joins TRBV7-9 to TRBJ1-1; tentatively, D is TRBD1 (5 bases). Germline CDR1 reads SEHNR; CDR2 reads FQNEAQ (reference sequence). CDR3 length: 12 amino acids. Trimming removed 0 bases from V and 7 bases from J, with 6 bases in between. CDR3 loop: CASSLADSEAFF. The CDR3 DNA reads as TGTGCCAGCAGCTTAGCCGACAGTGAAGCTTTCTTT.

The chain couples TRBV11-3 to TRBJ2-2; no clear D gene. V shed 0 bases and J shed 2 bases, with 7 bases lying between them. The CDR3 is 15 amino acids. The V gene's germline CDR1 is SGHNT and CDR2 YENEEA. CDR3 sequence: CASSLDQFNTGELFF. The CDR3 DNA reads TGTGCCAGCAGCTTAGATCAGTTCAACACCGGGGAGCTGTTTTTT.

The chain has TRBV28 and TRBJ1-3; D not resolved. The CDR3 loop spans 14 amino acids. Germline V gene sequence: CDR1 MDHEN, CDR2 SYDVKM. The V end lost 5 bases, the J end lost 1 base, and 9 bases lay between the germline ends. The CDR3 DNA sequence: TGTGCCAGCAGTCCCCCGGAGTCTGGAAACACCATATATTTT. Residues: CASSPPESGNTIYF.

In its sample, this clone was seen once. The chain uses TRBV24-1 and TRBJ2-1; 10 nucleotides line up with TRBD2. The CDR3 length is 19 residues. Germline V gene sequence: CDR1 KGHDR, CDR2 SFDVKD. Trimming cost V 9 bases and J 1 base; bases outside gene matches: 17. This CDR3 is CATYPGLAGAPGSYNEQFF. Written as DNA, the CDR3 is TGTGCCACCTACCCCGGGCTAGCGGGAGCTCCGGGGTCCTACAATGAGCAGTTCTTC.

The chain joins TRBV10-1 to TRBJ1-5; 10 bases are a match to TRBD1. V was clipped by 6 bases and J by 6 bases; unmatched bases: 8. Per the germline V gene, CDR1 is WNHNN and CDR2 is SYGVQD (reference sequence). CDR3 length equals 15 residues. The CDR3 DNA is TGCGCCAGCAGGATAACCGGGACAGGGGCTCAGCCCCAGCATTTT. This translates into CASRITGTGAQPQHF.

CDR3 amino acids: CASSLAAGVSTEAFF. In DNA, the CDR3 is TGCGCCAGCAGCTTGGCCGCGGGGGTTAGCACTGAAGCTTTCTTT. V and J are TRBV5-1 and TRBJ1-1, with a tentative D call TRBD1 (5 bases). V was pared by 0 bases and J by 4 bases, with 13 bases between. The length of the CDR3 is 15 residues. The germline V gene encodes CDR1 SGHRS and CDR2 YFSETQ.

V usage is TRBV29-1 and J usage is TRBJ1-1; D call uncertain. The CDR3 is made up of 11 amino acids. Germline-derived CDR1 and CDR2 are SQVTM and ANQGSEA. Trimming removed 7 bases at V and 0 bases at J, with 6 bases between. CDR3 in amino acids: CSGHLNTEAFF. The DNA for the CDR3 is TGCAGCGGACATCTGAACACTGAAGCTTTCTTT.

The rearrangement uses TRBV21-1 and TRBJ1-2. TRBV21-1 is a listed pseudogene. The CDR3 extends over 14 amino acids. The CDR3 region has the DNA TGTGCCAGCAGCAAAAGGGGGAGGGGGAATGGCTACACCTTC. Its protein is CASSKRGRGNGYTF.

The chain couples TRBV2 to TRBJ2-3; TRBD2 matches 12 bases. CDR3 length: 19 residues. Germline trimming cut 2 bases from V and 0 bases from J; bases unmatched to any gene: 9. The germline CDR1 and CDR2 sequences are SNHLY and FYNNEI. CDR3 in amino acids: CASSEIWTSGEGSTDTQYF. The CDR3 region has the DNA TGTGCCAGCAGTGAAATATGGACTAGCGGGGAAGGTAGCACAGATACGCAGTATTTT.